Included here is one T cell receptor (beta chain) sequence, with context. Its antigen remains unknown. RNA served as the template for amplifying TCR beta CDR3 regions. A first-round RT-PCR used HTBI primers, followed by a second-round multiplex PCR. TCRdb re-called the multiplex PCR reads with MiXCR, one entry per CDR3 protein. This sample has about 740,000 distinct CDR3 sequences; 40% occur once, and the top ten carry 35% to 55%. Those donors who had ophthalmopathy presented with moderate-to-severe activity, a CAS of ≥3, a NOSPECS of ≥4 and a duration under 3 months. Other autoimmune disease, uncontrolled infection, pregnancy and lactation led to exclusion. PBMCs were isolated by Ficoll-Paque density gradient centrifugation, using approximately 10 ml of fresh peripheral blood as the starting material. This entry belongs to a study of Graves' ophthalmopathy and Graves' hyperthyroidism. Per germline, CDR1 MNHEY and CDR2 SVGAGI. V lost 6 bases to trimming and J lost 5 bases; unmatched junction nucleotides: 6. The CDR3 sequence is 14 residues long.

Broader study findings: The majority of expanded thyroid clonotypes above 0.001 frequency also occurred in blood.

The sequence came from an adult man with Graves' ophthalmopathy. The sample consisted of peripheral blood. The chain uses TRBV6-5 and TRBJ2-7, with 11 bases lining up with TRBD2. The CDR3 nucleotides read TGTGCCAGCAGCCTAGCGGGGGGCCGAAACGAGCAGTACTTC. It codes for CASSLAGGRNEQYF.